A single sample is the source of the 3 T cell receptor beta chains below, sequenced in a study of cytomegalovirus exposure and HLA in healthy donors (dated by TCRdb to about 2017). Receptor libraries were prepared by the immunoSEQ multiplex PCR assay. For the multiplex PCR, a mixture combining 60 forward primers for TCR Vbeta segments and 13 reverse primers for TCR Jbeta segments was used. TCRdb obtained this table from immuneACCESS and retained in-frame rearrangements with V and J assigned. These tables miss some clones; where compared with another copy, unresolved V genes account for less than half of the shortfall, and the remainder is unexplained. The sample table shows around 180,000 clones, and about three quarters are seen once. The ten most abundant clones make up approximately 0.99% of the sample. The sequenced sample consisted of PBMCs. These receptors were obtained from a woman in her 40s in good health and CMV-seronegative.

The genes are TRBV7-3 and TRBJ2-1, with TRBD2 identical over 12 bases. The germline V gene encodes CDR1 SGHTA and CDR2 FQGTGA. This CDR3 region has 17 residues. Germline trimming cut 1 base from V and 3 bases from J; bases unmatched to any gene: 4. CDR3 residues: CASSLRLAGVHYNEQFF. In nucleotides, the CDR3 is TGTGCCAGCAGCTTAAGACTAGCGGGGGTACACTACAATGAGCAGTTCTTC.

V gene TRBV11-3 combines with J gene TRBJ2-3, with 7 bases that match TRBD2. Germline V gene lookup returns CDR1 SGHNT and CDR2 YENEEA. The CDR3 contains 19 residues. V lost 4 bases to trimming and J lost 4 bases; unmatched junction nucleotides: 20. The CDR3 DNA reads as TGTGCCAGCAGCTCCACCCGAGTCTCTGCGGGAGTGGGCGCAGATACGCAGTATTTT. It is translated as CASSSTRVSAGVGADTQYF.

CDR3 nucleotides: TGTGCCTGGAATAGTTTGAGTTATCAGCCCCAGCATTTT. Translation: CAWNSLSYQPQHF. This chain uses TRBV30 with TRBJ1-5; D not resolved. Per the germline V gene, CDR1 is GTSNPN and CDR2 is SVGIG (reference sequence). The CDR3 has 13 residues. V was trimmed by 4 bases and J by 5 bases, leaving 12 bases between them.